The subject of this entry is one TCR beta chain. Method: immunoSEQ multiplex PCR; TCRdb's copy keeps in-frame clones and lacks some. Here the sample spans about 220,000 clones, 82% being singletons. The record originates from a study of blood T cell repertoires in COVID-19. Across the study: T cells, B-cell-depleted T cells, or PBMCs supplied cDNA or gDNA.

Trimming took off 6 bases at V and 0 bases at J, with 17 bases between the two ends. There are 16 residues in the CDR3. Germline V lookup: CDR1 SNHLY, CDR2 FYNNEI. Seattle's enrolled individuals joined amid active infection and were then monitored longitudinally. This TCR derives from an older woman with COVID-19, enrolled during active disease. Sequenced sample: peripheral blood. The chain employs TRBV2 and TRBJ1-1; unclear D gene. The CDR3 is CASSRLGDVLNTEAFF. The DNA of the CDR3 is TGTGCCAGCAGCCGACTGGGAGATGTCCTGAACACTGAAGCTTTCTTT.